The 21 T cell receptor beta chains in this list originate from one sample, sequenced in a study of CD8 T cells in Susac syndrome. Reverse transcription of about 0.5 to 1 ug RNA used random hexamers. TCRdb analysed the immunoSEQ multiplex PCR reads with MiXCR anew, one entry per CDR3 protein. The sample lists 75,000 to 95,000 distinct CDR3 sequences, around nine tenths occurring once. The sample was CD8+ T cells from PBMCs. Every receptor here comes from a human donor with multiple sclerosis.

V and J are TRBV27 and TRBJ2-7; D not resolved. CDR3 length: 15 amino acids. V was shortened by 5 bases and J by 3 bases, with 17 bases between the two germline ends. CDR1 and CDR2 (germline): MNHEY, SMNVEV (reference sequence). This CDR3 is CASSLSVPGSYEQYF. The DNA of the CDR3 is TGTGCCAGCAGTCTCTCAGTCCCCGGAAGCTACGAGCAGTACTTC.

The chain carries TRBV29-1 and TRBJ2-1; D not certain. The CDR3 contains 12 residues. Deletions cut 3 bases from V and 6 bases from J, with 9 bases between. CDR1 is SQVTM, CDR2 ANQGSEA, per germline. DNA for the CDR3: TGCAGCGTTGAGCCTTTGGGCAATGAGCAGTTCTTC. Translated, it gives CSVEPLGNEQFF.

CDR3 nucleotide sequence: TGTGCCAGCTCACCACCGGGACTTCTTTACAATGAGCAGTTCTTC. Protein product: CASSPPGLLYNEQFF. The gene calls are TRBV18 and TRBJ2-1; possible D gene TRBD2, 6 bases. CDR1 KGHSH and CDR2 LQKENI come from the germline V gene. The CDR3 has 15 residues. The V gene lost 0 bases and the J gene lost 4 bases, with 10 bases spanning the gap.

The V and J genes are TRBV30 and TRBJ2-7; 7 bases map to TRBD1. CDR3 length: 12 amino acids. Germline V lookup: CDR1 GTSNPN, CDR2 SVGIG (reference sequence). The V and J ends lost 5 bases and 3 bases, in that order; junction bases with no gene match: 4. The chain's CDR3 is CAWGGQHYEQYF. The CDR3 region has the DNA TGTGCCTGGGGGGGACAGCACTACGAGCAGTACTTC.

The chain combines TRBV14 with TRBJ2-4; D remains ambiguous. V was cut by 1 base and J by 9 bases, with 10 bases left in between. CDR3 size: 13 residues. Per the germline V gene, CDR1 is SGHDN and CDR2 is FVKESK. CDR3 sequence reads: CASSQVNSGIQYF. The DNA of the CDR3 is TGTGCCAGCAGCCAAGTTAATTCTGGCATTCAGTACTTC.

This clonotype occurred a few times. The rearrangement uses TRBV5-6 and TRBJ1-1; TRBD1 is a possible D gene (5 bases). From germline, CDR1 is SGHDT and CDR2 YYEEEE. The CDR3 has 14 residues. V lost 0 bases, J lost 1 base, and 7 bases lay in between. The CDR3, as DNA: TGTGCCAGCAGCTTGGGGGGACGGAACACTGAAGCTTTCTTT. This codes for CASSLGGRNTEAFF.

V usage is TRBV5-4 and J usage is TRBJ1-2; D possibly corresponds to TRBD1 (5 bases). Germline CDR1 reads SGHNT; CDR2 reads YYREEE (reference sequence). This CDR3 region has 14 residues. V lost 4 bases and J lost 2, with 12 bases in between. The chain's CDR3 is CASSGRDFNYGYTF. CDR3 coding DNA: TGTGCCAGCAGCGGCCGGGACTTCAACTATGGCTACACCTTC.

This sequence joins TRBV3-1 and TRBJ2-7; perhaps TRBD1 as D (5 bases). CDR1 is LGHDT and CDR2 is YNNKEL in the germline V gene (reference sequence). The V end lost 4 bases, the J end lost 5 bases, and 18 bases lay between the germline ends. The CDR3 length is 15 residues. In DNA, the CDR3 is TGTGCCAGCAGCCCCCCCGGGCAGGGCGTCGACGAGCAGTACTTC. Its translation: CASSPPGQGVDEQYF.

This sequence joins TRBV10-2 and TRBJ2-1; 7 nucleotides match TRBD1. V was clipped by 7 bases and J by 2 bases; unmatched bases: 5. This CDR3 has 14 amino acids. Germline CDR1 reads WSHSY; CDR2 reads SAAADI. The CDR3 sequence: CASKEGQTYNEQFF. The CDR3 DNA sequence: TGCGCCAGCAAAGAGGGACAGACCTACAATGAGCAGTTCTTC.

A single count supports this clonotype. The rearrangement uses TRBV20-1 and TRBJ2-1; a weak D match, TRBD1 (6 bases). Germline CDR1 and CDR2: DFQATT and SNEGSKA (reference sequence). The length of the CDR3 is 15 residues. V was trimmed by 2 bases and J by 3 bases, leaving 14 bases between them. CDR3 sequence reads: CSARTLRGYYNEQFF. The CDR3 nucleotides read TGCAGTGCTAGAACTTTGAGGGGGTACTACAATGAGCAGTTCTTC.

This chain joins TRBV28 and TRBJ2-7; no clear D. With 5 bases removed from V and 7 bases from J, the gap between germline ends came to 9 bases. The germline V gene has CDR1 MDHEN and CDR2 SYDVKM. The CDR3 is made up of 11 amino acids. The DNA for the CDR3 is TGTGCCAGCAGTCCTCTCCGGGAGCAGTACTTC. It encodes CASSPLREQYF.

The V call is TRBV27, the J call TRBJ1-1; D not resolved. Germline V gives CDR1 MNHEY, CDR2 SMNVEV (reference sequence). The CDR3 is made up of 13 amino acids. Between the trimmed V and J ends, which lost 0 bases and 4 bases, there was a span of 6 bases. The DNA of the CDR3 is TGTGCCAGCAGTTTATCCTTGATCACTGAAGCTTTCTTT. Translated, it gives CASSLSLITEAFF.

The genes are TRBV4-1 and TRBJ1-1; tentatively, D is TRBD1 (6 bases). This CDR3 comprises 21 residues. Germline CDR1 MGHRA, CDR2 YSYEKL. Trimming took off 0 bases at V and 0 bases at J, with 26 bases between the two ends. For the CDR3, the DNA is TGCGCCAGCAGCCAAGAAGATGTAAGTCAGGACAGTAGCTTCATGAACACTGAAGCTTTCTTT. Protein product: CASSQEDVSQDSSFMNTEAFF.

The chain employs TRBV30 and TRBJ2-7; 9 bases are a match to TRBD1. V was pared by 4 bases and J by 3 bases, with 10 bases of the junction left unmatched. The CDR3 loop spans 15 amino acids. Per the germline V gene, CDR1 is GTSNPN and CDR2 is SVGIG (reference sequence). In nucleotides, the CDR3 is TGTGCCTGGACCCCCCAGACAGGGGGAATCTACGAGCAGTACTTC. It specifies CAWTPQTGGIYEQYF.

The chain combines TRBV9 with TRBJ2-1; D gene ambiguous. This CDR3 has 12 amino acids. Germline V lookup: CDR1 SGDLS, CDR2 YYNGEE. The germline V and J ends were trimmed by 3 bases and 5 bases, with 6 bases remaining between them. CDR3 DNA sequence: TGTGCCAGCAGCGCGCTTAACAATGAGCAGTTCTTC. This translates into CASSALNNEQFF.

The V and J genes are TRBV5-6 and TRBJ1-3; no clear D gene. Germline CDR1 is SGHDT and CDR2 is YYEEEE. The CDR3 runs 17 residues. The V end lost 0 bases, the J end lost 0 bases, and 13 bases lay between the germline ends. CDR3 sequence (DNA): TGTGCCAGCAGCTTGGATAAGGCAAGCAGCTCTGGAAACACCATATATTTT. This gives the protein CASSLDKASSSGNTIYF.

The rearrangement links TRBV6-2 or TRBV6-3 to TRBJ2-7; a possible D gene is TRBD1 (5 bases). There are 12 residues in the CDR3. CDR1 MNHEY and CDR2 SVGEGT come from the germline V gene. V lost 9 bases and J 4 bases, leaving 13 bases between the germline ends. CDR3 residues: CASGRVLYEQYF. CDR3 DNA: TGTGCCAGTGGCAGGGTATTGTACGAGCAGTACTTC.

The chain combines TRBV12-3 or TRBV12-4 with TRBJ2-1; D call uncertain. Trimming left V 5 bases short and J 9 bases short, with 14 bases between. CDR3 length: 13 residues. CDR3 nucleotides: TGTGCCAGCAGTCCCGGTCTGGGCACTGAGCAGTTCTTC. Translated, it gives CASSPGLGTEQFF.

The V gene is TRBV19, the J gene TRBJ1-5; 7 bases match TRBD1. The germline V gene has CDR1 LNHDA and CDR2 SQIVND (reference sequence). J was trimmed by 4 bases and V by 7 bases; bases with no gene match: 10. This CDR3 has 15 residues. The CDR3 spells CASTWFTGANQPQHF. In DNA, the CDR3 is TGTGCCAGTACTTGGTTCACAGGGGCTAATCAGCCCCAGCATTTT.

The V and J genes are TRBV7-3 and TRBJ2-1, with 7 bases that match TRBD1. The junction had 4 bases not matched to a gene; V was cut back by 3 bases and J by 2 bases. Looked up from germline, CDR1 is SGHTA and CDR2 is FQGTGA. The CDR3 covers 15 residues. The CDR3: CASSFRGPPYNEQFF. CDR3 DNA: TGTGCCAGCAGCTTTAGGGGGCCGCCCTACAATGAGCAGTTCTTC.

The genes are TRBV7-9 and TRBJ2-7, with D perhaps being TRBD1 or TRBD2 (5 bases each). This CDR3 region has 16 residues. V was shortened by 5 bases and J by 4 bases, with 21 bases between the two germline ends. CDR1 is SEHNR, CDR2 FQNEAQ, per germline (reference sequence). In nucleotides, the CDR3 is TGTGCCAGCAGCGGCGAGGGGCCTACCTCCCCGTACGAGCAGTACTTC. Its protein product is CASSGEGPTSPYEQYF.